This T cell receptor (beta chain) derives from a study of OX40 agonist ivuxolimab in advanced cancers. The overall study: Anti-PD-1, anti-PD-L1 or anti-CTLA-4 therapy given earlier was allowed, and over 35% had some. Findings and limits, study-wide: Within 6 weeks, CD4+ and CD8+ blood T cells expanded clonally at 0.1 to 3.0 mg/kg.

The data were produced by immunoSEQ multiplex PCR, yet TCRdb's version contains in-frame clones alone and is incomplete. The sample holds roughly 30,000 clones, approximately 90% seen once. Of note for this clone: Its antigen is as yet unknown.

Researchers took blood at baseline, on cycle 4 day 1, and on cycle 7 day 1. The CDR3 totals 15 residues. Per germline, CDR1 MNHEY and CDR2 SVGAGI. Trimming removed 7 bases at V and 4 bases at J, with 19 bases between. This specimen was CD4+ or CD8+ T cells sorted from blood, taken in a trial of the OX40 agonist ivuxolimab. The receptor was derived from an adult with an advanced solid tumor such as melanoma, head and neck, liver or kidney cancer. The V and J genes are TRBV6-5 and TRBJ1-2; D might be TRBD1 (6 bases). CDR3 in DNA: TGTGCCAGCACCCAAGGGGGGGCTGGGTTCTATGGCTACACCTTC. Protein: CASTQGGAGFYGYTF.